The next 9 T cell receptor beta chains were all read from a single sample in a study of T cells in women clearing cervical HPV infection (dated by TCRdb to about 2018). The method was the immunoSEQ multiplex PCR assay. TCRdb retrieved this table from immuneACCESS and kept in-frame rearrangements only. Not all clones are present; in checked studies, unresolved V genes account for under half, and no reason is known for the remainder. This sample's listing comprises around 46,000 clones. The biggest ten clones account for less than 40% of the sample. The sequencing sample was made of blood buffy coat. These receptors originate from a woman aged 18 to 75 with a cervical HPV16 infection that either progressed to CIN3+ or cleared (not recorded which).

As for this clone: The DNA ends 3 residues before the CDR3 does, and the rest of the CDR3 is filled in from the germline J gene. The chain is built from TRBV20-1 and TRBJ2-1, with 10 bases aligning to TRBD2. V shed 2 bases and J 9 bases; nucleotides not matched to a gene: 4. Germline V gene sequence: CDR1 DFQATT, CDR2 SNEGSKA (reference sequence). The CDR3 loop spans 13 amino acids. The CDR3 loop is CSARPSGSIEQFF. The DNA read from the CDR3 is TGCAGTGCTAGACCTAGCGGGAGTATTGAG.

For this clone: The read falls 3 residues short of the CDR3 end, and the missing part is taken from the germline J gene. This chain connects TRBV30 to TRBJ1-1; 9 nucleotides line up with TRBD1. Germline CDR1 GTSNPN, CDR2 SVGIG (reference sequence). The length of the CDR3 is 11 residues. The CDR3 DNA, read in part, is TGTGCCTGGGGACAGGGGCAAGAA. It is translated as CAWGQGQE. The complete CDR3 sequence is CAWGQGQEAFF.

Worth noting for this clone: An end of the junction differs from the germline gene, which may be a read error. Read sequence stops 3 residues before the CDR3 end, and the germline J gene provides the missing end. The rearrangement links TRBV18 to TRBJ1-3; TRBD1 might be the D (6 bases). The CDR3 contains 14 residues. The germline CDR1 and CDR2 sequences are KGHSH and LQKENI. This CDR3 reads CASSPNGKGDTIYF. CDR3 DNA (partial): TGTGCCAGCTCACCAAACGGAAAAGGGGACACG.

With respect to this clone: Read coverage stops 3 residues before the CDR3 terminus; the germline J gene supplies the remainder. The V and J genes are TRBV19 and TRBJ2-7; 9 nucleotides match TRBD2. Germline CDR1 reads LNHDA; CDR2 reads SQIVND (reference sequence). The J segment lost 3 bases and the V segment lost 1 base, leaving 10 bases of the junction unmatched. The CDR3 is 17 amino acids. The CDR3 loop is CASSIASGKLTNYEQYF. The DNA read from the CDR3 is TGTGCCAGTAGTATAGCTAGCGGGAAGCTTACAAACTACGAG.

Regarding this clone: The read terminates 3 residues before the CDR3 end, so the remaining end is supplied by the germline J gene. The chain recombines TRBV7-3 with TRBJ2-6, with 8 bases that match TRBD1. There are 17 residues in the CDR3. CDR1 SGHTA and CDR2 FQGTGA come from the germline V gene. The V and J ends lost 5 bases and 2 bases, in that order; junction bases with no gene match: 8. The CDR3: CASSPGTGGPGANVLTF. The covered CDR3 bases are TGTGCCAGCAGCCCCGGGACAGGTGGTCCTGGGGCCAACGTC.

The CDR3 here is CAWSPQDRGQIGYTF. CDR3 DNA, as far as it was read: TGTGCCTGGAGTCCTCAGGACAGGGGGCAGATTGGC. The V and J genes are TRBV30 and TRBJ1-2, with 11 nucleotides matching TRBD1. The observed sequence ends 3 residues before the CDR3 terminus, with the missing tail filled in from the germline J gene. Unmatched junction bases numbered 9, after V lost 2 bases and J lost 7 bases. The CDR3 extends over 15 amino acids. Germline V CDR1 and CDR2: GTSNPN, SVGIG (reference sequence).

As for this clone: The CDR3 extends 3 residues past the end of the read, so its final part is completed from the germline J gene. The chain joins TRBV7-2 to TRBJ2-7, with 12 bases that match TRBD2. V trimming: 3 bases; J trimming: 6 bases; junction bases outside the gene matches: 6. The CDR3 sequence is 15 residues long. Germline lookup yields CDR1 SGHTA and CDR2 FQGNSA. The chain's CDR3 is CASSFRLAGVPEQYF. The sequenced CDR3 bases are TGTGCCAGCAGCTTCCGACTAGCGGGAGTCCCCGAG.

A remark on this clone: Sequencing ends 3 residues short of the CDR3 end; the germline J gene provides the rest. The chain is built from TRBV7-3 and TRBJ2-3, with 11 bases aligning to TRBD2. The trim removed 4 bases at V and 0 bases at J, leaving 3 bases unmatched. The CDR3 is made up of 16 amino acids. From germline, CDR1 is SGHTA and CDR2 FQGTGA. CDR3 loop: CASSSRTSGSTDTQYF. The sequenced CDR3 bases are TGTGCCAGCAGCTCTAGGACTAGCGGGAGCACAGATACG.

To note about this clone: With the read ending 3 residues before the CDR3 end, the germline J gene is used to fill in that end. The chain recombines TRBV7-3 with TRBJ2-5; tentatively, D is TRBD2 (6 bases). The CDR3 runs to 13 residues. Trimming shortened V by 4 bases and J by 4 bases, and 10 bases separated the two germline ends. Germline CDR1 SGHTA, CDR2 FQGTGA. CDR3 sequence reads: CASSSTRGETQYF. CDR3 DNA, as far as it was read: TGTGCCAGCAGCTCGACTAGGGGAGAGACC.